One sample yielded the 5 T cell receptor beta chains listed below, sequenced in a study of blood T cell repertoires in COVID-19. Profiling relied on immunoSEQ multiplex PCR, and the TCRdb table lists in-frame clones only, not all of them. The table records about 190,000 clones, around 86% of them present only once. Sequenced: PBMCs or T cells enriched from blood (not recorded which). The receptors stem from a woman aged 40 to 49 in a cohort exposed to, infected with or recovered from COVID-19 (not recorded which).

This clone appeared once. The gene calls are TRBV28 and TRBJ2-7; D is ambiguous. Germline V gene sequence: CDR1 MDHEN, CDR2 SYDVKM. The CDR3 contains 12 residues. Trimming stripped 3 bases from V and 2 bases from J, with 5 bases between. CDR3 sequence: CASSLQAYEQYF. The DNA of the CDR3 is TGTGCCAGCAGTTTGCAGGCCTACGAGCAGTACTTC.

The V call is TRBV11-2, the J call TRBJ2-1; 10 bases fit TRBD2. There are 17 residues in the CDR3. Per the germline V gene, CDR1 is SGHAT and CDR2 is FQNNGV. V was clipped by 5 bases and J by 3 bases; unmatched bases: 10. CDR3: CASSAAPLAGHYNEQFF. CDR3 coding DNA: TGTGCCAGCAGCGCCGCCCCACTAGCGGGGCACTACAATGAGCAGTTCTTC.

On this clone itself: Other DNA sequences of this sample code for an identical CDR3. V is TRBV20-1 and J is TRBJ2-7, with 8 nucleotides matching TRBD2. The germline V gene encodes CDR1 DFQATT and CDR2 SNEGSKA (reference sequence). This CDR3 spans 13 amino acids. Trimming at V came to 3 bases and at J to 7 bases, leaving 8 bases not matched to a gene. CDR3 region: CSASSGGAGEQYF. The CDR3 DNA sequence: TGCAGTGCTAGTTCCGGGGGGGCCGGGGAGCAGTACTTC.

This sequence joins TRBV19 and TRBJ2-7, with a weak D call TRBD2 (6 bases). Germline values: CDR1 LNHDA, CDR2 SQIVND (reference sequence). V lost 6 bases and J 3 bases, leaving 18 bases between the germline ends. This CDR3 is 15 amino acids long. DNA for the CDR3: TGTGCCAGTAGATTTTCCGGGACGGAGGGCTACGAGCAGTACTTC. It translates to CASRFSGTEGYEQYF. Based on the CDR3 plus reference TRBV19 and TRBJ2-7, the full variable domain is DGGITQSPKYLFRKEGQNVTLSCEQNLNHDAMYWYRQDPGQGLRLIYYSQIVNDFQKGDIAEGYSVSREKKESFPLTVTSAQKNPTAFYLCASRFSGTEGYEQYFGPGTRLTVT.

The genes are TRBV25-1 and TRBJ2-1, with 10 bases matching TRBD2. This CDR3 has 18 amino acids. Per the germline V gene, CDR1 is MGHDK and CDR2 is SYGVNS. Germline trimming cut 3 bases from V and 7 bases from J; bases unmatched to any gene: 15. Here the CDR3 reads CASSDPSGRWSLRNEQFF. The DNA for the CDR3 is TGTGCCAGCAGTGACCCTAGCGGGAGATGGTCATTAAGAAATGAGCAGTTCTTC.